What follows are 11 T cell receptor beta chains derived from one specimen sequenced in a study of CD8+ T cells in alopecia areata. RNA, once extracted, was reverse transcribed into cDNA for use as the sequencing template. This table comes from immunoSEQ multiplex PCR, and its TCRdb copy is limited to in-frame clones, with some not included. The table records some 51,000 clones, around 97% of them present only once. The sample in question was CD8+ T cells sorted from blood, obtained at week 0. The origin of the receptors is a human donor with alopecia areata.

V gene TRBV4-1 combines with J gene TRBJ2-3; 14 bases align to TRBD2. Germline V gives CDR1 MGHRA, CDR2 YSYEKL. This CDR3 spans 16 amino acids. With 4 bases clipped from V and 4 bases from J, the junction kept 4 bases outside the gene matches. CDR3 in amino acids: CASSPRLAGGPDTQYF. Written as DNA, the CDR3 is TGCGCCAGCAGCCCCCGACTAGCGGGGGGGCCAGATACGCAGTATTTT.

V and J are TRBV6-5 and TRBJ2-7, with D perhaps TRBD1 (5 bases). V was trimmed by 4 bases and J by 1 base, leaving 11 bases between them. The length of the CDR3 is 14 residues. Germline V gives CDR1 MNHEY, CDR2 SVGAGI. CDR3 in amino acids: CASSSRDSSYEQYF. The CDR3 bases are TGTGCCAGCAGTTCCAGGGATAGTTCCTACGAGCAGTACTTC.

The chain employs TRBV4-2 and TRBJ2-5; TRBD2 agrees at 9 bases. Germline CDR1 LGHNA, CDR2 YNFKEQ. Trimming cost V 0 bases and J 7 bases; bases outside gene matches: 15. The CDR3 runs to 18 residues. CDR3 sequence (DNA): TGTGCCAGCAGCCAAGAGGCGGTAGCGGGGGCCCGGGCAGGGACCCAGTACTTC. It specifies CASSQEAVAGARAGTQYF.

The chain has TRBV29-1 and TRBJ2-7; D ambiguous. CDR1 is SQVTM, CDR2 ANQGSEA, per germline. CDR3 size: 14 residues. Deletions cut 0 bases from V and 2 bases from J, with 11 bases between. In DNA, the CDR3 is TGCAGCGTTGAAGAGGGCAGGCCCCCCTACGAGCAGTACTTC. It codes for CSVEEGRPPYEQYF.

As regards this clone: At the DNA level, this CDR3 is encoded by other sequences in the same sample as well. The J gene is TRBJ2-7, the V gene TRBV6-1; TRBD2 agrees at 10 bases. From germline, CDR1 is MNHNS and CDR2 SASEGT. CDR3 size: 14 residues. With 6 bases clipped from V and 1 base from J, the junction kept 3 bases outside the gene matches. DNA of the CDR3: TGTGCCAGCAGCGGACTAGCGGATTCCTACGAGCAGTACTTC. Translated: CASSGLADSYEQYF.

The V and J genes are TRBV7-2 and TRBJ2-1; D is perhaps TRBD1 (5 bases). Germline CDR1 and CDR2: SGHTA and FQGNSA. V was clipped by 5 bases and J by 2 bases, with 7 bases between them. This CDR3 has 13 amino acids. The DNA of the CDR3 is TGTGCCAGCAGCGCGGACACCTACAATGAGCAGTTCTTC. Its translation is CASSADTYNEQFF.

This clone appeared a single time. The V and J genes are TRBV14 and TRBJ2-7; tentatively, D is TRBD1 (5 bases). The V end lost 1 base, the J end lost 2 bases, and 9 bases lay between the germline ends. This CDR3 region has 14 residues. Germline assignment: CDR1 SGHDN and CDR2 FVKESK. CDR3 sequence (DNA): TGTGCCAGCAGCCAAGTTGACAGCACCTACGAGCAGTACTTC. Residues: CASSQVDSTYEQYF.

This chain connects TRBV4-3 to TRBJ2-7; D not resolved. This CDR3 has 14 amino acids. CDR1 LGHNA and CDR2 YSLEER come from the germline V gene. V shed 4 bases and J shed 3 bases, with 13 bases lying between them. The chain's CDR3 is CASSRDGTNYEQYF. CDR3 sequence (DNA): TGCGCCAGCAGCCGTGACGGAACGAACTACGAGCAGTACTTC.

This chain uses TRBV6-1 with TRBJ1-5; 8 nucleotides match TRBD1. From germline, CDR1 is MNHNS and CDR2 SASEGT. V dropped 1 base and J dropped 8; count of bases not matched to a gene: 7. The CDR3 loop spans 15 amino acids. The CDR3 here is CASSEGGDRIKPQHF. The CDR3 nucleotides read TGTGCCAGCAGTGAAGGGGGGGACAGGATTAAGCCCCAGCATTTT.

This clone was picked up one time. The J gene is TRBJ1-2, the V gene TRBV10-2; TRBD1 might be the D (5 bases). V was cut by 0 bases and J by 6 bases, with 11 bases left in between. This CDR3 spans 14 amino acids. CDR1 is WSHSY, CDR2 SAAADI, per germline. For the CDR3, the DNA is TGCGCCAGCAGTGAGTCCGGGCAGGGAAATGGCTACACCTTC. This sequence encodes CASSESGQGNGYTF.

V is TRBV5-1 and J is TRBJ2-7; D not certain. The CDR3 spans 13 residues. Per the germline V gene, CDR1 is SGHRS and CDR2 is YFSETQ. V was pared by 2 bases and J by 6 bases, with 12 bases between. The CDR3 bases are TGCGCCAGCAGCTTTCGGACGGAGAGCGAGCAGTACTTC. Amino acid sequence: CASSFRTESEQYF.